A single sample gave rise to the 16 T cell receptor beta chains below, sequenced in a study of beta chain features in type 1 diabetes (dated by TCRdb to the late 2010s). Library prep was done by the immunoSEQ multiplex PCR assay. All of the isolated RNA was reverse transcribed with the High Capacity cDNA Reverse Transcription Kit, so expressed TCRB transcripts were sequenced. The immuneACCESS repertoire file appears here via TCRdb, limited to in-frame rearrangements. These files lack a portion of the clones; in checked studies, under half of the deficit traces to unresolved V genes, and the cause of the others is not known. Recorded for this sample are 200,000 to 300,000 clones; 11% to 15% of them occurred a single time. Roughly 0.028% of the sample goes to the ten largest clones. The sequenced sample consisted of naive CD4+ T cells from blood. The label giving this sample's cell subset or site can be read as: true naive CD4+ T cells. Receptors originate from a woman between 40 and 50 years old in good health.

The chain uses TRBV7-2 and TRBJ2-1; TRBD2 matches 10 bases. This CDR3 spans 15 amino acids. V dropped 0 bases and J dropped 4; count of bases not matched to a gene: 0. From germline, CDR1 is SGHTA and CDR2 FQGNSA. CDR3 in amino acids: CASSLASGGYNEQFF. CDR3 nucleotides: TGTGCCAGCAGCTTAGCTAGCGGGGGGTACAATGAGCAGTTCTTC.

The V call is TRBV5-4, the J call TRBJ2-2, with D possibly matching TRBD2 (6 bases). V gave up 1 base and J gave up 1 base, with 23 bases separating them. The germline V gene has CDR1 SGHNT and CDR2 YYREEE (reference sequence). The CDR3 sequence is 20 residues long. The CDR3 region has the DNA TGTGCCAGCAGCTTGAGCTCTTTTTGGCGGGACGAGCGGAACACCGGGGAGCTGTTTTTT. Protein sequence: CASSLSSFWRDERNTGELFF.

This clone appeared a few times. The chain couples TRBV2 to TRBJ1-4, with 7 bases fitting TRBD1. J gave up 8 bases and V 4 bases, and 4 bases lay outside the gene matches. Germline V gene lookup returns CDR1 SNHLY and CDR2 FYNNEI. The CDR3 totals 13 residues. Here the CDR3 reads CASSGDSLEKLFF. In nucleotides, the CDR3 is TGTGCCAGCAGTGGGGACAGCCTCGAAAAACTGTTTTTT.

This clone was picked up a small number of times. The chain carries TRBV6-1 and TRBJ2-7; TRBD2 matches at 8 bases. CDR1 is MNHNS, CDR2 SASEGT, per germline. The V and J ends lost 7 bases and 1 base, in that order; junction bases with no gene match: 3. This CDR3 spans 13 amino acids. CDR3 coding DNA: TGTGCCAGCAAAGCGGGGGCATCCTACGAGCAGTACTTC. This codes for CASKAGASYEQYF.

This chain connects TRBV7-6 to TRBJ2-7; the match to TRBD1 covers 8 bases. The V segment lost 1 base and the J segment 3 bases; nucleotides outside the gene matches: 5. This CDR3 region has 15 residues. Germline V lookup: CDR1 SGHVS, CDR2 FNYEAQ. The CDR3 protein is CASSLEVGQGYEQYF. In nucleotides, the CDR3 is TGTGCCAGCAGCTTAGAGGTCGGACAGGGCTACGAGCAGTACTTC.

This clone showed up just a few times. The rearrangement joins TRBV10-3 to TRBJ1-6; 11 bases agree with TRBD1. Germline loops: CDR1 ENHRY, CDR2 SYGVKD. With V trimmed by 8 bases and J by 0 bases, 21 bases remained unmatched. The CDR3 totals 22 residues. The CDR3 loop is CAISFPGGDRGTSSSYNSPLHF. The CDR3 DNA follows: TGTGCCATCTCCTTCCCAGGCGGGGACAGGGGGACTTCGAGCTCCTATAATTCACCCCTCCACTTT.

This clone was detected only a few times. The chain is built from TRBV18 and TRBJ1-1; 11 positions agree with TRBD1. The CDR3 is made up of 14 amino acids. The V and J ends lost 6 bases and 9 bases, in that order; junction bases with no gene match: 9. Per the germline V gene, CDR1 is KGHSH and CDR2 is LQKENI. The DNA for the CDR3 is TGTGCCAGCTCGCCGCCAATGGACAGGGGGCAAGCTTTCTTT. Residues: CASSPPMDRGQAFF.

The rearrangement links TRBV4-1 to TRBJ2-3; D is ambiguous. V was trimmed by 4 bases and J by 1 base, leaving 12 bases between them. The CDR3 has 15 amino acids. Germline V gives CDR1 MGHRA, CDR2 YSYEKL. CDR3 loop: CASSLGQSGTDTQYF. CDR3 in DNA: TGCGCCAGCAGCCTCGGTCAATCTGGCACAGATACGCAGTATTTT.

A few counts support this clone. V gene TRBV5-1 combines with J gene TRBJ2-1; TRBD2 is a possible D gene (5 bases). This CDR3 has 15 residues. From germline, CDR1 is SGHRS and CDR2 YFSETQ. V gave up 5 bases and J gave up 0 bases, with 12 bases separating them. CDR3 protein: CASRERSRSYNEQFF. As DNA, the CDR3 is TGCGCCAGCAGGGAGCGGAGCCGCTCCTACAATGAGCAGTTCTTC.

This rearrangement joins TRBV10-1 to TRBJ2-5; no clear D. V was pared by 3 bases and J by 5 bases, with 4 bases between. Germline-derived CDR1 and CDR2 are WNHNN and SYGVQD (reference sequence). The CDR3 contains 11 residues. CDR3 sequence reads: CASSDRETQYF. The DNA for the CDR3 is TGCGCCAGCAGTGATCGGGAGACCCAGTACTTC.

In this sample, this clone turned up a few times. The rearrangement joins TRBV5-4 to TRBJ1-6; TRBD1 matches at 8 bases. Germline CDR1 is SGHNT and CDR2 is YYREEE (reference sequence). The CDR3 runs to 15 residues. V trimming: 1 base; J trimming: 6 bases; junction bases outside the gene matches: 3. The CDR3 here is CASSLTGGGNSPLHF. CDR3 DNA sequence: TGTGCCAGCAGCTTGACAGGGGGAGGTAATTCACCCCTCCACTTT.

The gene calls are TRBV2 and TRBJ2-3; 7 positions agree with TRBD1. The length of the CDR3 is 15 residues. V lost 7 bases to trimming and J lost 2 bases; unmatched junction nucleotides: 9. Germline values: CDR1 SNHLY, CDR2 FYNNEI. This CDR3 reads CASTRLTGSTDTQYF. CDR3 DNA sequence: TGTGCCAGCACACGTTTGACAGGGTCCACAGATACGCAGTATTTT.

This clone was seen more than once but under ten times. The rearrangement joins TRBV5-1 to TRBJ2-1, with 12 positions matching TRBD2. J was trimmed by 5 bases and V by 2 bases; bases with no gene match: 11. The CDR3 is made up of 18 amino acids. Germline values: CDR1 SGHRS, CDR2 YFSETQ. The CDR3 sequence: CASSFRLAGAGLNNEQFF. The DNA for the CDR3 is TGCGCCAGCAGCTTTAGACTAGCGGGGGCGGGCTTAAACAATGAGCAGTTCTTC.

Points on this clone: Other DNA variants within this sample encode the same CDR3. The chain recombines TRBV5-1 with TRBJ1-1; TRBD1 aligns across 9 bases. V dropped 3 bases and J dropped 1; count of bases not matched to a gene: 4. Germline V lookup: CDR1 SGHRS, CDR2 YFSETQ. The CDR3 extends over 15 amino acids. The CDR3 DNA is TGCGCCAGCAGCTCCCAGGGACAGGGGAACACTGAAGCTTTCTTT. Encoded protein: CASSSQGQGNTEAFF.

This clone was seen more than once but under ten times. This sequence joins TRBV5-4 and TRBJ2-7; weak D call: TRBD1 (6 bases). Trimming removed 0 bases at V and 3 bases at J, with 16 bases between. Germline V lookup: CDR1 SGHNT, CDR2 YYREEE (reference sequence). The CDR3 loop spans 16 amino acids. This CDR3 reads CASSLAGDHRDYEQYF. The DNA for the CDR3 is TGTGCCAGCAGCTTGGCAGGGGACCACCGGGACTACGAGCAGTACTTC.

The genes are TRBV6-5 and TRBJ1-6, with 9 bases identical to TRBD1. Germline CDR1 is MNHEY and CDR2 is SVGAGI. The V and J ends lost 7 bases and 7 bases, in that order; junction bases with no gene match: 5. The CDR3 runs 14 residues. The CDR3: CASTRTGGNSPLHF. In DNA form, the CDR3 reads TGTGCCAGCACCAGAACAGGGGGCAATTCACCCCTCCACTTT.